The sequence of this TCR beta chain was determined in a study of T cell responses to AZD1222 COVID-19 vaccine. Points from the study as a whole: Only 5 or 6 individuals given AZD1222 were seropositive at baseline. Spike regions recognized by vaccine-associated CD4 TCRs spanned the protein, led by 160-218 and 743-854.

This clone came up once. Its antigen is unidentified. The CDR3 sequence is 15 residues long. Trimming pared 5 bases from V and 6 bases from J, leaving 20 bases between. CDR1 is SGHKS and CDR2 is YYEKEE in the germline V gene (reference sequence). TCRdb's table, derived via immunoSEQ multiplex PCR, lists solely in-frame clones and lacks some. Of 75,000 to 95,000 clones listed, 91% are singletons. The J gene is TRBJ1-2, the V gene TRBV5-5; TRBD1 might be the D (5 bases). This specimen consisted of peripheral blood, obtained 28 days after the second AZD1222 dose. This sequence was found in an adult who received the AZD1222 COVID-19 vaccine. The CDR3 reads CASSLTPSRENGYTF. The CDR3 nucleotides are TGTGCCAGCAGTTTGACCCCCTCCAGGGAGAATGGCTACACCTTC. Full variable domain (missing parts from reference TRBV5-5 and TRBJ1-2): DAGVTQSPTHLIKTRGQQVTLRCSPISGHKSVSWYQQVLGQGPQFIFQYYEKEERGRGNFPDRFSARQFPNYSSELNVNALLLGDSALYLCASSLTPSRENGYTFGSGTRLTVV.